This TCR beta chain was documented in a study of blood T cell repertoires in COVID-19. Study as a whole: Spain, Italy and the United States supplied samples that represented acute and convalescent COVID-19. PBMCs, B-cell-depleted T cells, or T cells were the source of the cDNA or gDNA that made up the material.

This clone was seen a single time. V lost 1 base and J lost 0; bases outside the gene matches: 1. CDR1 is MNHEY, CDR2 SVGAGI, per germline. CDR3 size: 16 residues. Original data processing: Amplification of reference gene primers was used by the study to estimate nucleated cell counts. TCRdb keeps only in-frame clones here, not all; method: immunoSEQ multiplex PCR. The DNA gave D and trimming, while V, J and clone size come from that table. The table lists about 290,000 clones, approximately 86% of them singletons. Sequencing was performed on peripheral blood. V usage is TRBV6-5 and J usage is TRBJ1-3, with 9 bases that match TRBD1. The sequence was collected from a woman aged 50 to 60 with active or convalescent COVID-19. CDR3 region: CASSYWTGASGNTIYF. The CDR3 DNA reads TGTGCCAGCAGTTACTGGACAGGGGCCTCTGGAAACACCATATATTTT.